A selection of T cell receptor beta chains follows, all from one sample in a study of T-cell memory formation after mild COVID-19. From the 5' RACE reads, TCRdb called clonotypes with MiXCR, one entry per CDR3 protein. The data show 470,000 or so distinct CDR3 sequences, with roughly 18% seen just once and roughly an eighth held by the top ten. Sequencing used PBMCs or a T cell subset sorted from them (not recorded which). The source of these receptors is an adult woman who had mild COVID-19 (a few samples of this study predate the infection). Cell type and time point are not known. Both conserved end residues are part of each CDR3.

CDR3aa: CSAGGGVETQYF; v_gene: TRBV20-1; j_gene: TRBJ2-5
CDR3aa: CASSLGTSGNTQYF; v_gene: TRBV7-2; j_gene: TRBJ2-3
CDR3aa: CASSHSGRADTQYF; v_gene: TRBV7-3; j_gene: TRBJ2-3
CDR3aa: CASSPRRERDTQYF; v_gene: TRBV7-8; j_gene: TRBJ2-3
CDR3aa: CASSQDEGRSYEQYF; v_gene: TRBV4-1; j_gene: TRBJ2-7
CDR3aa: CASSQLADEQFF; v_gene: TRBV7-6; j_gene: TRBJ2-1
CDR3aa: CSARLGSQPQHF; v_gene: TRBV20-1; j_gene: TRBJ1-5
CDR3aa: CSARGLTNTEAFF; v_gene: TRBV20-1; j_gene: TRBJ1-1
CDR3aa: CASSQGPTSGGANEQFF; v_gene: TRBV4-1; j_gene: TRBJ2-1
CDR3aa: CATSDLRTSGDTTDTQYF; v_gene: TRBV24-1; j_gene: TRBJ2-3
CDR3aa: CASSFQIGRLNQPQHF; v_gene: TRBV7-8; j_gene: TRBJ1-5
CDR3aa: CASSPEAGAPYNEQFF; v_gene: TRBV7-3; j_gene: TRBJ2-1
CDR3aa: CASSLGWQPQHF; v_gene: TRBV7-2; j_gene: TRBJ1-5
CDR3aa: CASSTRDFTDTQYF; v_gene: TRBV7-9; j_gene: TRBJ2-3
CDR3aa: CATRTSRGSYNEQFF; v_gene: TRBV19; j_gene: TRBJ2-1
CDR3aa: CASSQDRGGDTQYF; v_gene: TRBV5-1; j_gene: TRBJ2-3
CDR3aa: CASSEARAPNEKLFF; v_gene: TRBV2; j_gene: TRBJ1-4
CDR3aa: CASSPLSGNYNEQFF; v_gene: TRBV7-6; j_gene: TRBJ2-1
CDR3aa: CASIPPGHNYEQYF; v_gene: TRBV7-8; j_gene: TRBJ2-7
CDR3aa: CASSSRLASFEQYF; v_gene: TRBV4-1; j_gene: TRBJ2-7
CDR3aa: CASSDGVMVSPLHF; v_gene: TRBV6-5; j_gene: TRBJ1-6
CDR3aa: CSAGGGWVYGYTF; v_gene: TRBV20-1; j_gene: TRBJ1-2
CDR3aa: CASSLGSALETQYF; v_gene: TRBV12-3/TRBV12-4; j_gene: TRBJ2-5
CDR3aa: CASSVKDRNYGYTF; v_gene: TRBV9; j_gene: TRBJ1-2
CDR3aa: CATSGQGSNQPQHF; v_gene: TRBV24-1; j_gene: TRBJ1-5
CDR3aa: CASSPTQGAGGYTF; v_gene: TRBV3-1; j_gene: TRBJ1-2
CDR3aa: CASSLSSAAGREQYF; v_gene: TRBV12-3/TRBV12-4; j_gene: TRBJ2-7
CDR3aa: CASSVDSMNTEAFF; v_gene: TRBV6-2/TRBV6-3; j_gene: TRBJ1-1
CDR3aa: CASSFRHGTGQETQYF; v_gene: TRBV7-7; j_gene: TRBJ2-5
CDR3aa: CASGLRTGSYNEQFF; v_gene: TRBV5-1; j_gene: TRBJ2-1
CDR3aa: CASSQSGGTNQPQHF; v_gene: TRBV4-2; j_gene: TRBJ1-5
CDR3aa: CATSGLADNEQFF; v_gene: TRBV24-1; j_gene: TRBJ2-1
CDR3aa: CASSSGGRTDTQYF; v_gene: TRBV12-3/TRBV12-4; j_gene: TRBJ2-3
CDR3aa: CATSDLEGYEQYF; v_gene: TRBV24-1; j_gene: TRBJ2-7
CDR3aa: CASSLRRVGVGEAFF; v_gene: TRBV6-5; j_gene: TRBJ1-1
CDR3aa: CASRIQGVYEQYF; v_gene: TRBV6-5; j_gene: TRBJ2-7
CDR3aa: CSARAPNSDRGPRGYTF; v_gene: TRBV20-1; j_gene: TRBJ1-2
CDR3aa: CATSDGTYNEQFF; v_gene: TRBV24-1; j_gene: TRBJ2-1
CDR3aa: CASTLGGGSPDTQYF; v_gene: TRBV7-8; j_gene: TRBJ2-3
CDR3aa: CASSLETITDTQYF; v_gene: TRBV5-1; j_gene: TRBJ2-3
CDR3aa: CASSLQAYGYTF; v_gene: TRBV4-2; j_gene: TRBJ1-2
CDR3aa: CASSFRDEQYF; v_gene: TRBV7-9; j_gene: TRBJ2-7
CDR3aa: CASSLGASGWPPYEQYF; v_gene: TRBV7-2; j_gene: TRBJ2-7
CDR3aa: CASSQEASGGYNEQFF; v_gene: TRBV4-2; j_gene: TRBJ2-1
CDR3aa: CASSPGIDWGQFF; v_gene: TRBV18; j_gene: TRBJ2-1
CDR3aa: CSVEEGGLIYGYTF; v_gene: TRBV29-1; j_gene: TRBJ1-2
CDR3aa: CASSLEGLAGVYEQYF; v_gene: TRBV5-1; j_gene: TRBJ2-7
CDR3aa: CASSQGAGVDHGYTF; v_gene: TRBV4-1; j_gene: TRBJ1-2